These T cell receptor beta chains were read from a single sample in a study of beta chain features in type 1 diabetes. Assay used: immunoSEQ multiplex PCR; TCRdb lists only in-frame clones, some missing. The top ten clones hold roughly 0.033% of a sample with about 410,000 clones, around 13% of them seen once. The specimen was naive CD4+ T cells from blood. These receptor sequences come from a man aged 25 to 40 in good health. Both conserved end residues are part of each CDR3. The D gene is left open where the match is weak.

>TRBD1|TRBJ1-5|TRBV5-1
CASSLAGGGNQPQHF
>-|TRBJ2-5|TRBV6-1
CASSERLMYQETQYF
>-|TRBJ1-2|TRBV7-9
CASSAHLGAIIGYTF
>-|TRBJ1-2|TRBV7-9
CASSLSSEGYTF
>-|TRBJ2-3|TRBV7-3
CASTSGTDTQYF
>-|TRBJ1-1|TRBV6-1
CASNGGWNTEAFF
>-|TRBJ1-1|TRBV29-1
CSVVGRVNTEAFF
>-|TRBJ2-7|TRBV19
CASGGGPAYEQYF
>TRBD2|TRBJ2-1|TRBV29-1
CSVELAGVSNEQFF
>-|TRBJ2-3|TRBV20-1
CSRGRTDTQYF
>TRBD2|TRBJ2-2|TRBV9
CASFLGLAGGNTGELFF
>TRBD2|TRBJ2-7|TRBV7-2
CASSLGGRAGSYEQYF
>-|TRBJ2-1|TRBV5-1
CASSFGTWDGGNEQFF
>-|TRBJ1-2|TRBV9
CASSGLEYTSYGYTF
>TRBD1|TRBJ2-3|TRBV9
CASSAGTERTDTQYF
>-|TRBJ1-6|TRBV23-1
CASSQSRPFRDAPLHF
>TRBD1|TRBJ1-4|TRBV30
CAGTGTGEEKLFF
>-|TRBJ2-3|TRBV11-3
CASSPPLVRTDTQYF
>-|TRBJ2-3|TRBV5-1
CASSLVPESTDTQYF
>-|TRBJ2-3|TRBV5-1
CASNGASQYF
>TRBD2|TRBJ2-5|TRBV7-8
CASSFQTSGGQETQYF
>-|TRBJ1-2|TRBV29-1
CSPSGDGYTF
>-|TRBJ2-7|TRBV4-1
CASSQWQAEEQYF
>-|TRBJ1-1|TRBV13
CASSLTSRLGENTEAFF
>-|TRBJ2-1|TRBV28
CASTLWGERNEQFF
>-|TRBJ2-3|TRBV21-1
CASSKSGTHTDTQYF
>-|TRBJ1-6|TRBV9
CASSVNLEHSPLHF
>TRBD2|TRBJ2-7|TRBV6-5
CASSGGLVVGHEQYF
>-|TRBJ1-2|TRBV10-3
CAIDSSANYGYTF
>-|TRBJ2-3|TRBV9
CASSRDTTDTQYF
>TRBD1|TRBJ1-2|TRBV25-1
CASSERTGGGYTF
>TRBD2|TRBJ2-1|TRBV4-3
CASSQDWLAGILNEQFF
>-|TRBJ2-3|TRBV9
CASSMQDTQYF
>-|TRBJ1-2|TRBV29-1
CSVGYGTLGYTF
>TRBD2|TRBJ2-3|TRBV5-1
CASSFSGSDDTQYF
>TRBD2|TRBJ2-1|TRBV7-2
CASSLELAGGIWQFF